Listed below are T cell receptor beta chains from one sample, sequenced in a study of T cell responses to AZD1222 COVID-19 vaccine. Data came from immunoSEQ multiplex PCR; TCRdb stores just in-frame clones and leaves some out. The sample holds roughly 130,000 clones, about 91% seen once. The material sequenced was peripheral blood, taken on day 0 of AZD1222 vaccination. All receptors derive from an adult in good health. Each CDR3 is given with its conserved first and last residue. Each record gives: D gene, J gene, V gene, clone size, CDR3 protein, CDR3 DNA. The D gene is left open where the match is weak. Expanded clones get a size class; other rows say once, few or many, or leave the size out.

-,TRBJ1-1,TRBV27,-,CASSLITGTNTEAFF,TGTGCCAGCAGTTTAATAACAGGGACGAACACTGAAGCTTTCTTT
TRBD1,TRBJ2-1,TRBV9,-,CASTFRGWRSVSYNEQFF,TGTGCCAGCACTTTCAGGGGGTGGAGGTCGGTCTCCTACAATGAGCAGTTCTTC
-,TRBJ2-7,TRBV12-3/TRBV12-4,-,CASSVTGYEQYF,TGTGCCAGCAGCGTCACTGGATACGAGCAGTACTTC
-,TRBJ2-1,TRBV4-2,-,CASSQEASVTEQFF,TGTGCCAGCAGCCAAGAGGCTAGCGTCACTGAGCAGTTCTTC
-,TRBJ1-6,TRBV25-1,-,CASSERHNSPLHF,TGTGCCAGCAGTGAACGGCATAATTCACCCCTCCACTTT
-,TRBJ1-1,TRBV5-6,-,CASSLGDTEAFF,TGTGCCAGCAGCCTCGGGGACACTGAAGCTTTCTTT
TRBD2,TRBJ2-7,TRBV7-2,-,CASSSGRSGSGYEQYF,TGTGCCAGCAGCTCCGGCCGTAGCGGGAGTGGGTACGAGCAGTACTTC
-,TRBJ1-1,TRBV2,few,CASQDVGTEAFF,TGTGCCAGTCAGGACGTGGGCACTGAAGCTTTCTTT
-,TRBJ1-3,TRBV5-4,once,CASSLRGTGFSGNTIYF,TGTGCCAGCAGCTTGAGGGGGACGGGATTCTCTGGAAACACCATATATTTT
-,TRBJ2-7,TRBV3-1/TRBV3-2,-,CASSQDHERSKYF,TGTGCCAGCAGCCAAGATCATGAGCGGTCGAAGTACTTC
-,TRBJ2-7,TRBV7-9,-,CASSPAGKYEQYF,TGTGCCAGCAGCCCGGCGGGAAAGTACGAGCAGTACTTC
-,TRBJ2-3,TRBV4-3,once,CASSPDRFTDTQYF,TGCGCCAGCAGCCCTGACAGGTTCACAGATACGCAGTATTTT
-,TRBJ2-4,TRBV12-3/TRBV12-4,-,CASTRSKNIQYF,TGTGCCAGTACGAGGTCCAAAAACATTCAGTACTTC
TRBD1,TRBJ1-2,TRBV27,-,CASRDRTDYGYTF,TGTGCCAGCAGGGACAGGACTGACTATGGCTACACCTTC
-,TRBJ2-1,TRBV4-1,-,CASSLRPPREQFF,TGCGCCAGCAGCCTCCGACCCCCAAGGGAGCAGTTCTTC
TRBD2,TRBJ2-5,TRBV6-6,-,CASSGTSESGTQYF,TGTGCCAGCTCCGGGACTAGCGAATCAGGGACCCAGTACTTC
-,TRBJ2-5,TRBV12-5,-,CASGLGTVLGTQYF,TGTGCTAGTGGTTTGGGTACAGTATTGGGGACCCAGTACTTC
-,TRBJ2-1,TRBV9,-,CASSYFADTSYNEQFF,TGTGCCAGCAGCTACTTCGCGGACACCTCCTACAATGAGCAGTTCTTC
TRBD1,TRBJ1-4,TRBV5-5,-,CASTPGGAGEKLFF,TGTGCCAGCACACCAGGGGGCGCGGGTGAAAAACTGTTTTTT
-,TRBJ2-7,TRBV7-9,-,CASSLGASPYEQYF,TGTGCCAGCAGCTTAGGGGCAAGTCCCTACGAGCAGTACTTC
-,TRBJ1-2,TRBV4-1,-,CASSQDMGYYGYTF,TGCGCCAGCAGCCAAGATATGGGGTACTATGGCTACACCTTC
TRBD1,TRBJ2-1,TRBV7-9,-,CASRSDRGLGNEQFF,TGTGCCAGCAGGTCGGACAGGGGCCTAGGCAATGAGCAGTTCTTC
-,TRBJ2-2,TRBV27,once,CASSPPTGELFF,TGTGCCAGCAGTCCCCCCACCGGGGAGCTGTTTTTT
-,TRBJ1-1,TRBV29-1,-,CSVEGDSSTEAFF,TGCAGCGTTGAAGGCGATTCAAGCACTGAAGCTTTCTTT
-,TRBJ2-3,TRBV7-9,-,CASSLGGWGSFTDTQYF,TGTGCCAGCAGCTTAGGGGGATGGGGATCCTTCACAGATACGCAGTATTTT
-,TRBJ2-7,TRBV18,-,CASSSGITYEQYF,TGTGCCAGCTCATCCGGGATCACCTACGAGCAGTACTTC
-,TRBJ2-2,TRBV5-4,-,CASTDSTNTGELFF,TGTGCCTCTACCGACTCGACGAACACCGGGGAGCTGTTTTTT
-,TRBJ2-5,TRBV2,-,CASTRDLGETQYF,TGTGCCAGCACCAGGGACTTAGGGGAGACCCAGTACTTC
-,TRBJ2-7,TRBV7-8,-,CASSPRPPIDGEQYF,TGTGCCAGCAGCCCAAGGCCCCCCATAGACGGGGAGCAGTACTTC
-,TRBJ2-1,TRBV5-4,-,CASSLDSGTYNEQFF,TGTGCCAGCAGCTTGGATAGCGGAACCTACAATGAGCAGTTCTTC
TRBD1,TRBJ1-1,TRBV12-3/TRBV12-4,-,CASSLQGATEAFF,TGTGCCAGCAGTCTACAGGGGGCCACTGAAGCTTTCTTT
TRBD1,TRBJ2-5,TRBV7-3,-,CASSLAAGGIETQYF,TGTGCCAGCAGCTTGGCGGCAGGGGGCATCGAGACCCAGTACTTC
-,TRBJ2-7,TRBV7-9,-,CASSLAAKRYEQYF,TGTGCCAGCAGCTTAGCCGCTAAGCGCTACGAGCAGTACTTC
-,TRBJ2-6,TRBV6-5,-,CASRVGYAGANVLTF,TGTGCCAGCAGGGTTGGGTATGCCGGGGCCAACGTCCTGACTTTC
TRBD1,TRBJ1-6,TRBV18,-,CASSPTGTAEGIVNSPLHF,TGTGCCAGCTCACCTACCGGGACAGCCGAGGGGATCGTAAATTCACCCCTCCACTTT
TRBD1,TRBJ2-1,TRBV19,-,CASISPGGSLIEQFF,TGTGCCAGTATCAGTCCAGGGGGTAGTCTCATCGAGCAGTTCTTC
-,TRBJ2-7,TRBV21-1,-,CASSKEELAGVMSDEQYF,TGTGCCAGCAGCAAAGAGGAACTAGCGGGAGTAATGAGCGACGAGCAGTACTTC
-,TRBJ2-2,TRBV7-7,once,CASSPVAGGTGELFF,TGTGCCAGCAGCCCGGTGGCAGGGGGGACCGGGGAGCTGTTTTTT
TRBD1,TRBJ2-1,TRBV7-2,once,CASSWGQGAGDEQFF,TGTGCCAGCAGCTGGGGACAGGGGGCTGGCGATGAGCAGTTCTTC
-,TRBJ2-2,TRBV14,-,CASSHTKNRGLNTGELFF,TGTGCCAGCAGCCATACTAAAAACCGGGGGCTGAACACCGGGGAGCTGTTTTTT
TRBD2,TRBJ2-7,TRBV27,-,CASSDSGSRYEQYF,TGTGCCAGCAGCGACAGCGGGAGCCGCTACGAGCAGTACTTC
-,TRBJ2-7,TRBV18,-,CASSPQTNYEQYF,TGTGCCAGCTCACCACAGACCAACTACGAGCAGTACTTC
-,TRBJ2-3,TRBV5-6,-,CASSRRRGDTQYF,TGTGCCAGCTCGAGAAGGAGGGGGGATACGCAGTATTTT
-,TRBJ2-1,TRBV14,few,CASSHIPTFYNEQFF,TGTGCCAGCAGCCATATACCAACCTTCTACAATGAGCAGTTCTTC
-,TRBJ1-1,TRBV18,-,CASSPGHANTEAFF,TGTGCCAGCTCACCGGGACACGCGAACACTGAAGCTTTCTTT
-,TRBJ1-4,TRBV19,-,CAGRAGPTNEKLFF,TGTGCCGGGAGGGCAGGCCCAACTAATGAAAAACTGTTTTTT
TRBD2,TRBJ2-7,TRBV3-1/TRBV3-2,-,CASSQDLASFLAGVYEQYF,TGTGCCAGCAGCCAAGATTTAGCTTCGTTCCTAGCGGGAGTCTACGAGCAGTACTTC
TRBD2,TRBJ2-7,TRBV2,-,CASRLGGRYEQYF,TGTGCCAGCAGATTGGGAGGGCGCTACGAGCAGTACTTC
-,TRBJ1-1,TRBV19,-,CASSRTVMNTEAFF,TGTGCCAGTAGCAGGACTGTCATGAACACTGAAGCTTTCTTT
TRBD1,TRBJ1-4,TRBV2,-,CATSRDRGEKLFF,TGTGCCACCTCCCGGGACAGGGGTGAAAAACTGTTTTTT